This T cell receptor (beta chain) stems from a study of blood T cells in healthy people across ages. Using a J-beta primer mix together with a sample-barcoded 5' primer, a second PCR was run for roughly 7 to 11 cycles. TCRdb passed the 5' RACE reads through MiXCR, listing each CDR3 protein once. The profile shows about 1.4 million distinct CDR3 sequences, almost 60% of them singletons. This CDR3 comprises 15 residues. Between the trimmed V and J ends, which lost 0 bases and 1 base, there was a span of 10 bases. Looked up from germline, CDR1 is MGHRA and CDR2 is YSYEKL. Every donor provided 7.5 to 10 milliliters of peripheral blood.

Input material: blood. The clonotype was recovered from a man aged 18 to 29 in good health. The chain combines TRBV4-1 with TRBJ2-7; D could derive from TRBD1 or TRBD2 (5 bases each). CDR3 protein: CASSQEPGRSYEQYF. DNA for the CDR3: TGCGCCAGCAGCCAAGAGCCGGGACGGTCCTACGAGCAGTACTTC.